This T cell receptor (beta chain) was profiled in a study of breast tumors, draining lymph nodes, adjacent tissues. Samples came from axillary lymph nodes draining the breast cancer. TCRdb re-called the multiplex PCR reads with MiXCR, one entry per CDR3 protein. The sample consists of 200,000 to 300,000 distinct CDR3 sequences, around 30% of them appearing once. CDR1 and CDR2 (germline): LGHNT, FRNRAP. Trimming pared 6 bases from V and 4 bases from J, leaving 15 bases between. There are 14 residues in the CDR3. Many counts were recorded for this clonotype. The gene calls are TRBV12-5 and TRBJ2-5; tentatively, D is TRBD1 or TRBD2 (5 bases each). The TCR originated in a female donor with breast cancer. Some clones in this sample may be carry-over from other donors' samples. The source material was axillary lymph node tissue. This chain's CDR3 is CASGQTSGTETQYF. CDR3 in DNA: TGTGCTAGTGGCCAGACGTCCGGGACAGAGACCCAGTACTTC.